A single sample gave rise to the 10 T cell receptor beta chains below, sequenced in a study of OX40 agonist ivuxolimab in advanced cancers. The library was built by means of the immunoSEQ multiplex PCR assay. Held by TCRdb, this immuneACCESS table contains in-frame sequences only and omits some clones. Under half of the omission traces to an unresolved V gene where checked; the cause of the rest is unknown. A total of around 110,000 clones appear in this sample, over 75% of them only once. The top ten clonotypes cover approximately 0.52% of the sample. The sample was CD4+ or CD8+ T cells sorted from blood, taken in a trial of the OX40 agonist ivuxolimab. These TCRs come from an adult with an advanced solid tumor such as melanoma, head and neck, liver or kidney cancer.

The chain has TRBV6-5 and TRBJ1-2; a weak D match, TRBD1 (5 bases). Trimming removed 4 bases from V and 6 bases from J, with 18 bases in between. The CDR3 runs 15 residues. Germline V lookup: CDR1 MNHEY, CDR2 SVGAGI. The CDR3 DNA reads TGTGCCAGCAGTTTGGGGTTAGGGGTTGTGCATGGCTACACCTTC. Translated, it gives CASSLGLGVVHGYTF.

The chain recombines TRBV9 with TRBJ2-5, with 10 bases that match TRBD2. The CDR3 is made up of 16 amino acids. Germline lookup yields CDR1 SGDLS and CDR2 YYNGEE. The trim removed 2 bases at V and 5 bases at J, leaving 9 bases unmatched. DNA of the CDR3: TGTGCCAGCAGCGTCAGCGGACTAGCGGCTGACGAGACCCAGTACTTC. This gives the protein CASSVSGLAADETQYF.

The chain is built from TRBV7-2 and TRBJ1-2, with D uncertain. The CDR3 is 13 residues long. The V end was cut by 1 base, the J end by 7 bases, with 10 bases between. Germline CDR1 SGHTA, CDR2 FQGNSA. The CDR3 sequence is CASSLVSGGGYTF. CDR3 coding DNA: TGTGCCAGCAGCTTAGTTTCGGGAGGTGGCTACACCTTC.

The chain carries TRBV7-2 and TRBJ1-2, with 7 bases lining up with TRBD1. The junction had 10 bases not matched to a gene; V was cut back by 5 bases and J by 4 bases. Germline V gene sequence: CDR1 SGHTA, CDR2 FQGNSA. The CDR3 totals 15 residues. CDR3 in amino acids: CASSESTGRSYGYTF. The CDR3 bases are TGTGCCAGCAGCGAATCGACAGGGCGTAGCTATGGCTACACCTTC.

The gene calls are TRBV19 and TRBJ2-7; no firm D call. This CDR3 region has 15 residues. The germline V and J ends were trimmed by 6 bases and 2 bases, with 17 bases remaining between them. Germline CDR1 is LNHDA and CDR2 is SQIVND (reference sequence). The CDR3 here is CASRGPGQTPYEQYF. For the CDR3, the DNA is TGTGCCAGTAGGGGCCCCGGGCAGACCCCCTACGAGCAGTACTTC.

This clone was counted a single time. The chain recombines TRBV7-2 with TRBJ1-1; 8 bases match TRBD1. Trimming cost V 2 bases and J 5 bases; bases outside gene matches: 7. This CDR3 has 15 residues. Germline loops: CDR1 SGHTA, CDR2 FQGNSA. The CDR3 loop is CASSLRTGRRTEAFF. CDR3 in DNA: TGTGCCAGCAGCTTAAGGACAGGGAGGAGGACTGAAGCTTTCTTT.

This rearrangement joins TRBV18 to TRBJ1-4, with D possibly TRBD1 on 5 matching bases. With 2 bases removed from V and 6 bases from J, the gap between germline ends came to 13 bases. From germline, CDR1 is KGHSH and CDR2 LQKENI. The CDR3 covers 15 residues. The CDR3 protein is CASSPRAQGYEKLFF. The CDR3 nucleotides are TGTGCCAGCTCACCAAGGGCGCAGGGATATGAAAAACTGTTTTTT.

J is TRBJ2-7 and V is TRBV6-5; maybe TRBD2 (6 bases). The germline V gene encodes CDR1 MNHEY and CDR2 SVGAGI. There are 13 residues in the CDR3. Trimming took 8 bases from V and 7 from J, leaving 18 bases between them. The CDR3 DNA sequence: TGTGCCAGCCATGGCCAGGGCGGGATTGAGCAGTACTTC. This encodes CASHGQGGIEQYF.

The V gene is TRBV6-6, the J gene TRBJ1-2; D remains unclear. V was cut by 6 bases and J by 2 bases, with 4 bases left in between. Germline values: CDR1 MNHNY, CDR2 SVGAGI (reference sequence). This CDR3 is 11 amino acids long. The CDR3 sequence is CASRSNYGYTF. CDR3 coding DNA: TGTGCCAGCAGGTCGAACTATGGCTACACCTTC.

J is TRBJ2-3 and V is TRBV5-1, with D tentatively TRBD2 (7 bases). The CDR3 spans 14 residues. The V gene lost 4 bases and the J gene lost 6 bases, with 15 bases spanning the gap. Germline CDR1 reads SGHRS; CDR2 reads YFSETQ. CDR3 amino acids: CASSAGGPGDTQYF. The CDR3 nucleotides are TGCGCCAGCAGCGCCGGGGGGCCAGGGGATACGCAGTATTTT.